Below, 27 T cell receptor beta chains from the same sample are listed, as sequenced in a study of blood T cell repertoires in COVID-19. Method: immunoSEQ multiplex PCR; TCRdb's copy keeps in-frame clones and lacks some. The table shows a few hundred thousand clones, with almost 90% occurring only once. Sequencing was performed on peripheral blood. These receptors were obtained from a woman aged 30 to 39 with COVID-19, enrolled during active disease.

The J gene is TRBJ1-3, the V gene TRBV9; D is perhaps TRBD1 (5 bases). This CDR3 is built from 15 residues. V shed 0 bases and J shed 4 bases, with 11 bases lying between them. Germline V gene data show CDR1 as SGDLS and CDR2 as YYNGEE. As DNA, the CDR3 is TGTGCCAGCAGCGTAGACGGGGGTTTAGGAAACACCATATATTTT. Its translation is CASSVDGGLGNTIYF.

The chain joins TRBV4-2 to TRBJ2-1; TRBD2 might be the D (6 bases). CDR3 size: 15 residues. CDR1 is LGHNA and CDR2 is YNFKEQ in the germline V gene. The germline V and J ends were trimmed by 4 bases and 0 bases, with 10 bases remaining between them. CDR3 sequence reads: CASSPVADSYNEQFF. CDR3 bases: TGTGCCAGCAGCCCTGTAGCGGACTCCTACAATGAGCAGTTCTTC.

Here the CDR3 reads CASRQGAEKLFF. CDR3 DNA: TGTGCCAGCAGACAGGGTGCTGAAAAACTGTTTTTT. V and J are TRBV27 and TRBJ1-4; a possible D gene is TRBD1 (6 bases). The CDR3 runs to 12 residues. V lost 6 bases to trimming and J lost 7 bases, with 9 bases between them. Germline-derived CDR1 and CDR2 are MNHEY and SMNVEV (reference sequence).

The chain couples TRBV2 to TRBJ2-2, with a weak D call TRBD2 (6 bases). V was clipped by 5 bases and J by 5 bases, with 15 bases between them. The germline V gene encodes CDR1 SNHLY and CDR2 FYNNEI. The CDR3 length is 15 residues. The CDR3 bases are TGTGCCAGCAGTCTTAGACGGGAGCAGACCGGGGAGCTGTTTTTT. Protein: CASSLRREQTGELFF. Full variable domain (missing parts from reference TRBV2 and TRBJ2-2): EPEVTQTPSHQVTQMGQEVILRCVPISNHLYFYWYRQILGQKVEFLVSFYNNEISEKSEIFDDQFSVERPDGSNFTLKIRSTKLEDSAMYFCASSLRREQTGELFFGEGSRLTVL.

The chain combines TRBV6-5 with TRBJ1-2, with D perhaps TRBD1 (5 bases). This CDR3 spans 14 amino acids. V was clipped by 0 bases and J by 1 base, with 6 bases between them. Germline loops: CDR1 MNHEY, CDR2 SVGAGI. The CDR3 loop reads CASSYSTVNYGYTF. CDR3 coding DNA: TGTGCCAGCAGTTACTCGACAGTTAACTATGGCTACACCTTC.

CDR3 region: CASSLLAGANHEQYF. The DNA for the CDR3 is TGTGCCAGCAGTTTATTAGCGGGAGCGAATCACGAGCAGTACTTC. The V call is TRBV27, the J call TRBJ2-7, with 9 bases matching TRBD2. The germline V gene has CDR1 MNHEY and CDR2 SMNVEV (reference sequence). The J segment lost 5 bases and the V segment lost 1 base, leaving 6 bases of the junction unmatched. This CDR3 has 15 residues.

The CDR3 here is CASRKGYEQYF. CDR3 in DNA: TGTGCAAGTCGCAAGGGGTACGAGCAGTACTTC. This sequence joins TRBV12-2 and TRBJ2-7; the table's D call TRBD1 went unverified against the DNA. TRBV12-2 is a pseudogene locus. CDR3 length: 11 residues.

The gene calls are TRBV4-1 and TRBJ1-4, with a possible D match to TRBD1 (6 bases). The CDR3 has 15 residues. The V and J ends lost 4 bases and 4 bases respectively, with 13 bases between them. Germline assignment: CDR1 MGHRA and CDR2 YSYEKL. CDR3 region: CASSLAGALNEKLFF. The CDR3 bases are TGCGCCAGCAGCCTTGCAGGGGCGCTTAATGAAAAACTGTTTTTT.

The CDR3, as DNA: TGTGCCAGCAGCTTGACTAGCGGGCCATACAATGAGCAGTTCTTC. Translation: CASSLTSGPYNEQFF. V is TRBV7-2 and J is TRBJ2-1; 10 nucleotides align to TRBD2. V shed 3 bases and J 4 bases; nucleotides not matched to a gene: 3. The CDR3 contains 15 residues. CDR1 is SGHTA and CDR2 is FQGNSA in the germline V gene.

The rearrangement uses TRBV5-1 and TRBJ2-3, with 10 bases identical to TRBD2. The CDR3 contains 15 residues. The germline gives CDR1 SGHRS, CDR2 YFSETQ. The ends lost 6 bases at V and 2 bases at J; junction bases unmatched: 6. CDR3 sequence (DNA): TGCGCCAGCAAGGAACTAGCGGGGATCACAGATACGCAGTATTTT. Amino acids: CASKELAGITDTQYF.

This clone showed up just once. V and J are TRBV11-3 and TRBJ2-1; 9 bases fit TRBD1. V dropped 4 bases and J dropped 7; count of bases not matched to a gene: 11. CDR1 and CDR2 from the germline V gene are SGHNT and YENEEA. This CDR3 has 16 residues. CDR3 bases: TGTGCCAGCAGCTCAGACCCCGGGACAGGGAGTAATGAGCAGTTCTTC. Amino acid sequence: CASSSDPGTGSNEQFF.

V is TRBV19 and J is TRBJ2-1; TRBD2 matches 7 bases. Germline trimming cut 7 bases from V and 0 bases from J; bases unmatched to any gene: 12. Per the germline V gene, CDR1 is LNHDA and CDR2 is SQIVND (reference sequence). The CDR3 is 17 residues long. CDR3 nucleotide sequence: TGTGCCAGTACGAAGGGGAGTAAGCGGGACTCCTACAATGAGCAGTTCTTC. Translating it yields CASTKGSKRDSYNEQFF.

The chain has TRBV19 and TRBJ1-5; TRBD1 agrees at 9 bases. Germline lookup yields CDR1 LNHDA and CDR2 SQIVND (reference sequence). This CDR3 comprises 13 residues. Trimming at V came to 7 bases and at J to 6 bases, leaving 4 bases not matched to a gene. Written as DNA, the CDR3 is TGTGCCAGTACCTCGGACAGGGGTCAGCCCCAGCATTTT. Amino acids: CASTSDRGQPQHF.

This clone was found once. The rearrangement links TRBV5-1 to TRBJ2-1; 7 bases fit TRBD1. This CDR3 is built from 13 residues. Germline trimming cut 8 bases from V and 6 bases from J; bases unmatched to any gene: 8. From germline, CDR1 is SGHRS and CDR2 YFSETQ. The CDR3 loop is CASNTGAANEQFF. The CDR3 bases are TGCGCCAGTAACACAGGGGCGGCCAATGAGCAGTTCTTC. The entire variable domain, with the rest obtained from reference TRBV5-1 and TRBJ2-1, is as follows: KAGVTQTPRYLIKTRGQQVTLSCSPISGHRSVSWYQQTPGQGLQFLFEYFSETQRNKGNFPGRFSGRQFSNSRSEMNVSTLELGDSALYLCASNTGAANEQFFGPGTRLTVL.

This clone came up a few times. The V call is TRBV4-2, the J call TRBJ1-6; 7 bases align to TRBD1. CDR1 is LGHNA, CDR2 YNFKEQ, per germline. This CDR3 comprises 17 residues. V lost 1 base and J lost 7; bases outside the gene matches: 10. The DNA for the CDR3 is TGTGCCAGCAGCCAAGCTGGGCAAGGGGGCGGGAATTCACCCCTCCACTTT. Translated, it gives CASSQAGQGGGNSPLHF.

V usage is TRBV6-6 and J usage is TRBJ1-6, with D unresolved. This CDR3 is 16 amino acids long. Germline CDR1 and CDR2: MNHNY and SVGAGI (reference sequence). Trimming removed 2 bases from V and 2 bases from J, with 10 bases in between. In DNA form, the CDR3 reads TGTGCCAGCAGTTACGTAGCAGCCCCCTATAATTCACCCCTCCACTTT. This translates into CASSYVAAPYNSPLHF.

The chain couples TRBV12-3 or TRBV12-4 to TRBJ1-2; D possibly corresponds to TRBD1 (6 bases). V was shortened by 6 bases and J by 4 bases, with 12 bases between the two germline ends. CDR3 length: 13 residues. The CDR3 loop is CASSLRTAYGYTF. The CDR3 bases are TGTGCCAGCAGCCTCAGGACAGCCTATGGCTACACCTTC.

The chain carries TRBV11-2 and TRBJ1-1; 8 positions agree with TRBD1. Germline values: CDR1 SGHAT, CDR2 FQNNGV. The CDR3 spans 13 residues. J gave up 4 bases and V 6 bases, and 4 bases lay outside the gene matches. CDR3: CASRDRVTTEAFF. The CDR3 DNA is TGTGCCAGCAGGGACAGGGTAACCACTGAAGCTTTCTTT.

CDR3 sequence: CASSSPRLATDTQYF. DNA of the CDR3: TGTGCCAGCAGCTCCCCTAGACTAGCGACAGATACGCAGTATTTT. This sequence joins TRBV5-6 and TRBJ2-3, with TRBD2 matching over 8 bases. The CDR3 is 15 amino acids. V lost 3 bases, J lost 3 bases, and 6 bases stayed unmatched. Germline lookup yields CDR1 SGHDT and CDR2 YYEEEE.

The chain uses TRBV5-1 and TRBJ1-2; D is undetermined. Germline loops: CDR1 SGHRS, CDR2 YFSETQ. The CDR3 loop spans 14 amino acids. V was trimmed by 5 bases and J by 0 bases, leaving 11 bases between them. DNA for the CDR3: TGCGCCAGCAGACGCGGGGAATCTAACTATGGCTACACCTTC. Its protein is CASRRGESNYGYTF. Full variable domain (missing parts from reference TRBV5-1 and TRBJ1-2): KAGVTQTPRYLIKTRGQQVTLSCSPISGHRSVSWYQQTPGQGLQFLFEYFSETQRNKGNFPGRFSGRQFSNSRSEMNVSTLELGDSALYLCASRRGESNYGYTFGSGTRLTVV.

This chain links TRBV11-2 with TRBJ1-6; D not resolved. Germline assignment: CDR1 SGHAT and CDR2 FQNNGV. Trimming took off 0 bases at V and 6 bases at J, with 6 bases between the two ends. CDR3 length equals 14 residues. CDR3 amino acids: CASSLDGSNSPLHF. CDR3 coding DNA: TGTGCCAGCAGCTTAGATGGCAGTAATTCACCCCTCCACTTT.

This clone has only one observation. The V and J genes are TRBV3-1 (or the pseudogene TRBV3-2) and TRBJ2-7, with TRBD2 as a possible D gene (6 bases). The CDR3 extends over 15 amino acids. The V gene's germline CDR1 is LGHDT and CDR2 YNNKEL (reference sequence). The V gene lost 1 base and the J gene lost 7 bases, with 17 bases spanning the gap. DNA of the CDR3: TGTGCCAGCAGCCAAGGGAAGCTAGCGTTCGGGGAGCAGTACTTC. Translation gives CASSQGKLAFGEQYF.

The chain uses TRBV27 and TRBJ1-1; D unresolved. This CDR3 contains 13 residues. From germline, CDR1 is MNHEY and CDR2 SMNVEV (reference sequence). The V end was cut by 6 bases, the J end by 0 bases, with 8 bases between. CDR3 nucleotide sequence: TGTGCCAGCAGGGGCTGGCTGAACACTGAAGCTTTCTTT. This translates into CASRGWLNTEAFF.

V is TRBV7-6 and J is TRBJ2-5, with D perhaps matching TRBD1 (5 bases). Germline CDR1 reads SGHVS; CDR2 reads FNYEAQ. The CDR3 runs to 15 residues. The V end lost 4 bases, the J end lost 1 base, and 13 bases lay between the germline ends. In nucleotides, the CDR3 is TGTGCCAGCAGCTCAGGGATCCCACCCCAAGAGACCCAGTACTTC. This translates into CASSSGIPPQETQYF.

CDR3 amino acids: CAWSAASGSSETQYF. The CDR3 coding sequence is TGTGCCTGGAGTGCGGCTAGCGGGAGTTCAGAGACCCAGTACTTC. V gene TRBV30 combines with J gene TRBJ2-5; 10 nucleotides agree with TRBD2. The CDR3 has 15 residues. CDR1 and CDR2 from the germline V gene are GTSNPN and SVGIG (reference sequence). J was trimmed by 4 bases and V by 1 base; bases with no gene match: 6.

J is TRBJ2-7 and V is TRBV6-1, with D possibly matching TRBD1 (6 bases). Trimming took 0 bases from V and 3 from J, leaving 12 bases between them. The CDR3 sequence is 15 residues long. Germline loops: CDR1 MNHNS, CDR2 SASEGT. This CDR3 reads CASSEAEGVRYEQYF. The CDR3 DNA reads TGTGCCAGCAGTGAAGCCGAGGGGGTTCGCTACGAGCAGTACTTC.

The chain combines TRBV27 with TRBJ1-1, with D unresolved. Trimming left V 5 bases short and J 4 bases short, with 11 bases between. Looked up from germline, CDR1 is MNHEY and CDR2 is SMNVEV (reference sequence). This CDR3 spans 13 amino acids. The CDR3 protein is CASSPQVLTEAFF. CDR3 sequence (DNA): TGTGCCAGCAGTCCCCAGGTCCTCACTGAAGCTTTCTTT.